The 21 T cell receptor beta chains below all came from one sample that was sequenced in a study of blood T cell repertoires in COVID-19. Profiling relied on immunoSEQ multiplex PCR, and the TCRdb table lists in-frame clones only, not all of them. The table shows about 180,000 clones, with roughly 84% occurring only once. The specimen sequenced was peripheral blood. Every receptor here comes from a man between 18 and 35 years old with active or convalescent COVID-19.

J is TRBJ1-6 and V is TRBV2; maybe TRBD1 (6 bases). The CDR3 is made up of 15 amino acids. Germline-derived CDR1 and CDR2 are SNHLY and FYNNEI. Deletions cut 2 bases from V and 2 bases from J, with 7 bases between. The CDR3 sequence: CASSERGTYNSPLHF. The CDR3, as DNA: TGTGCCAGCAGTGAAAGGGGGACCTATAATTCACCCCTCCACTTT.

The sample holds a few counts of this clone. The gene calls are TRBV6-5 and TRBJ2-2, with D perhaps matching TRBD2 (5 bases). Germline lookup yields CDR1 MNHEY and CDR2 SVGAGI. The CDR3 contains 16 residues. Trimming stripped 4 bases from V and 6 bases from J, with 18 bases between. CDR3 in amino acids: CASSSIRDQWSGELFF. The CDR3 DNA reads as TGTGCCAGCAGTTCGATCCGGGATCAGTGGTCCGGGGAGCTGTTTTTT.

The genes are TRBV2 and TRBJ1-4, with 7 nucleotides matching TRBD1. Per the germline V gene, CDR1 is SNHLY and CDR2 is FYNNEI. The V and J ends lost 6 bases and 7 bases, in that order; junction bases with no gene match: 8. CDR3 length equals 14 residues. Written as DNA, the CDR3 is TGTGCCAGCAGCCCACAGGGGACGCCTGAAAAACTGTTTTTT. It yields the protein CASSPQGTPEKLFF. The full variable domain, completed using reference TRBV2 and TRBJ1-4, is EPEVTQTPSHQVTQMGQEVILRCVPISNHLYFYWYRQILGQKVEFLVSFYNNEISEKSEIFDDQFSVERPDGSNFTLKIRSTKLEDSAMYFCASSPQGTPEKLFFGSGTQLSVL.

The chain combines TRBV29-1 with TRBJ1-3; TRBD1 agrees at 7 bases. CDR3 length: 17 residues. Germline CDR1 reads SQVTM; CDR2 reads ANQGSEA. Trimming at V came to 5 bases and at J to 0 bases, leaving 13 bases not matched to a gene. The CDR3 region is CSVWDSARTLSGNTIYF. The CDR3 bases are TGCAGCGTTTGGGACAGCGCACGCACCCTCTCTGGAAACACCATATATTTT.

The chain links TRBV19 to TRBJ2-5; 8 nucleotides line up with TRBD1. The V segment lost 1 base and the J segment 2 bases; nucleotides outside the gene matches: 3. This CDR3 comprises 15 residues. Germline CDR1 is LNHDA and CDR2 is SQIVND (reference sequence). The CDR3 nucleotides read TGTGCCAGTAGTATAGCCACAGGGGGACAAGAGACCCAGTACTTC. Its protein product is CASSIATGGQETQYF.

The CDR3 coding sequence is TGCAGCGTTGCCCGGAGACAGTTTAGCAATGAGCAGTTCTTC. It is translated as CSVARRQFSNEQFF. The rearrangement uses TRBV29-1 and TRBJ2-1, with a possible D match to TRBD1 (5 bases). V lost 4 bases and J 6 bases, leaving 16 bases between the germline ends. CDR1 is SQVTM and CDR2 is ANQGSEA in the germline V gene. The CDR3 loop spans 14 amino acids.

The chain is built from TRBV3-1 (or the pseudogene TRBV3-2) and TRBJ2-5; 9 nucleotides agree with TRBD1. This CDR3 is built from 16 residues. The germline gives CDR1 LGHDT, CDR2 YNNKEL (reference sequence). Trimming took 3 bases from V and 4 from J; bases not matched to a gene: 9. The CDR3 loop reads CASSQSGTGRRETQYF. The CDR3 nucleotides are TGTGCCAGCAGCCAGTCCGGGACAGGGAGGCGAGAGACCCAGTACTTC.

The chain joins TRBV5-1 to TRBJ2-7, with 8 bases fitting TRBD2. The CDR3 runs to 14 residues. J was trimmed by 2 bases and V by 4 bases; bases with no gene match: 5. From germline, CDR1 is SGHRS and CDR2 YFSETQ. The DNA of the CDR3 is TGCGCCAGCAGCCTTAGGACTAGCCCCTACGAGCAGTACTTC. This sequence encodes CASSLRTSPYEQYF.

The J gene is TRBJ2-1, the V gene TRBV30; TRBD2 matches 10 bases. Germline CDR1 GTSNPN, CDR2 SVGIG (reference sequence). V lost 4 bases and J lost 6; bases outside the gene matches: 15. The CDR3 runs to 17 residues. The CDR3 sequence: CAWNYLAGGHWSNEQFF. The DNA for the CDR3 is TGTGCCTGGAATTATTTAGCGGGAGGACATTGGAGCAATGAGCAGTTCTTC.

The CDR3 DNA follows: TGTGCCACCAGTGACTCCCGGGGGACTGAAGCTTTCTTT. It encodes CATSDSRGTEAFF. The chain links TRBV24-1 to TRBJ1-1; tentatively, D is TRBD1 (5 bases). Between the trimmed V and J ends, which lost 4 bases and 5 bases, there was a span of 10 bases. Germline assignment: CDR1 KGHDR and CDR2 SFDVKD. The CDR3 contains 13 residues.

CDR3 sequence (DNA): TGTGCCAGCAGACGGAGGACTAGCGGGGACTCCTACAATGAGCAGTTCTTC. Translating it yields CASRRRTSGDSYNEQFF. The chain joins TRBV21-1 to TRBJ2-1; no check of the table's D call, TRBD2, against the DNA was made. TRBV21-1 is given as a pseudogene. This CDR3 has 17 residues.

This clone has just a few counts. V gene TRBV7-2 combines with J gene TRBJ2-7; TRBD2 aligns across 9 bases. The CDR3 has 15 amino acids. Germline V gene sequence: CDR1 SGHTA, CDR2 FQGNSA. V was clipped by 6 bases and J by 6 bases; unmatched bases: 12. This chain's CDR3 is CASRSAAGGPREQYF. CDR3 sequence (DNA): TGTGCCAGCAGATCTGCTGCGGGAGGGCCCCGCGAGCAGTACTTC.

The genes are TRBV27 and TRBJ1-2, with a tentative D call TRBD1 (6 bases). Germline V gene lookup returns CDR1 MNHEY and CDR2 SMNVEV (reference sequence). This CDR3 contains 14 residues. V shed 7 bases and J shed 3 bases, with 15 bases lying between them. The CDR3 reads CASTQGYRYYGYTF. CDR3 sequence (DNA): TGTGCCAGCACCCAGGGGTACAGGTACTATGGCTACACCTTC.

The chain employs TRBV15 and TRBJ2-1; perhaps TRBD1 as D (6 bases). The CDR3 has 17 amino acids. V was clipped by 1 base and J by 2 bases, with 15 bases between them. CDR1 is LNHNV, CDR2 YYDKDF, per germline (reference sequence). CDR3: CATSRGGGRGTYNEQFF. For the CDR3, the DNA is TGTGCCACCAGCAGAGGAGGTGGCAGGGGAACCTACAATGAGCAGTTCTTC.

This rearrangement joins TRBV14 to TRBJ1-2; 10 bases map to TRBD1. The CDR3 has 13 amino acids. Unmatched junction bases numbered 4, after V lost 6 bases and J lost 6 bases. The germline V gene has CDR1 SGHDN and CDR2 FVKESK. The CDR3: CASRRTGGNGYTF. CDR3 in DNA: TGTGCCAGCAGGCGGACAGGGGGAAATGGCTACACCTTC.

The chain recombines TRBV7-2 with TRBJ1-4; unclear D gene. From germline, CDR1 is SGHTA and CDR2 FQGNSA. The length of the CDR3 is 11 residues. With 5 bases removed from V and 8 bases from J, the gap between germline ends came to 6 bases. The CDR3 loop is CASSPGEKLFF. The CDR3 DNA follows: TGTGCCAGCAGCCCCGGGGAAAAACTGTTTTTT.

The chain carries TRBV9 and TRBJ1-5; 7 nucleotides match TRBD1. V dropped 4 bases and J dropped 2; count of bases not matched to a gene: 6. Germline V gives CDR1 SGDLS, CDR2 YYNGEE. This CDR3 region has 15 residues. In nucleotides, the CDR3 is TGTGCCAGCAGCCCCAGGGGGTGGCGCAATCAGCCCCAGCATTTT. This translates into CASSPRGWRNQPQHF.

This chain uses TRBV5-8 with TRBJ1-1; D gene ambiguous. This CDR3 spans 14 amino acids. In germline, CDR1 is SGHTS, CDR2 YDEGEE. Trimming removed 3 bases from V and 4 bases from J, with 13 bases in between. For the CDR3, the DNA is TGTGCCAGCAGCTGGACGGGAACGTTCACTGAAGCTTTCTTT. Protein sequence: CASSWTGTFTEAFF. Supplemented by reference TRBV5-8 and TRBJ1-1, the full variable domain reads EAGVTQSPTHLIKTRGQQATLRCSPISGHTSVYWYQQALGLGLQFLLWYDEGEERNRGNFPPRFSGRQFPNYSSELNVNALELEDSALYLCASSWTGTFTEAFFGQGTRLTVV.

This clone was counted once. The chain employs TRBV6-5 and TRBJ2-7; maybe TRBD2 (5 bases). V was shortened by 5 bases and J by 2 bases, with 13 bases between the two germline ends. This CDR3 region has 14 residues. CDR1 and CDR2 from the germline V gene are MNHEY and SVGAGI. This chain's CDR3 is CASSSGRGPYEQYF. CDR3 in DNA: TGTGCCAGCAGTAGCGGACGGGGTCCCTACGAGCAGTACTTC.

CDR3 sequence reads: CASSLPAGAETQYF. DNA of the CDR3: TGTGCCAGCAGCTTGCCCGCAGGGGCCGAGACCCAGTACTTC. This sequence joins TRBV5-6 and TRBJ2-5, with TRBD1 as a possible D gene (6 bases). V was pared by 1 base and J by 5 bases, with 12 bases between. Germline V lookup: CDR1 SGHDT, CDR2 YYEEEE. CDR3 size: 14 residues.

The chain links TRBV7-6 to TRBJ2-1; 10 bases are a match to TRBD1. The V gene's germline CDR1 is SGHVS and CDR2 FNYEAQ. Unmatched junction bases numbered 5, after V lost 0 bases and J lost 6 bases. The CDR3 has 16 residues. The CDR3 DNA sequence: TGTGCCAGCAGCTTAGCCCCCGGACAGGGGGGCAATGAGCAGTTCTTC. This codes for CASSLAPGQGGNEQFF.